The 23 T cell receptor beta chains in this list originate from one sample, sequenced in a study of siplizumab effects on memory and regulatory T cells. Assay used: immunoSEQ multiplex PCR; TCRdb lists only in-frame clones, some missing. The table has 94,000 or so clones, about 96% seen once. The sequenced sample consisted of naive CD4+ T cells sorted from blood. These receptors came from a human donor in good health.

The chain joins TRBV4-3 to TRBJ2-7; TRBD2 agrees at 11 bases. The CDR3 totals 14 residues. Germline V lookup: CDR1 LGHNA, CDR2 YSLEER. With V trimmed by 4 bases and J by 6 bases, 5 bases remained unmatched. CDR3 DNA sequence: TGCGCCAGCAGCCGGGGACTAGCGGTGATCGAGCAGTACTTC. It specifies CASSRGLAVIEQYF.

The V call is TRBV4-3, the J call TRBJ1-6; D is ambiguous. CDR3 size: 14 residues. Germline lookup yields CDR1 LGHNA and CDR2 YSLEER. Trimming shortened V by 0 bases and J by 10 bases, and 10 bases separated the two germline ends. CDR3 sequence: CASSQDNSASPLHF. CDR3 nucleotides: TGCGCCAGCAGCCAAGATAACAGTGCCTCACCCCTCCACTTT.

This clone was detected once. The chain recombines TRBV19 with TRBJ2-1, with D perhaps TRBD1 (6 bases). The CDR3 extends over 15 amino acids. Germline V CDR1 and CDR2: LNHDA, SQIVND (reference sequence). V shed 6 bases and J shed 0 bases, with 12 bases lying between them. CDR3 in amino acids: CASSPQGSSYNEQFF. CDR3 DNA: TGTGCCAGTAGCCCACAGGGAAGCTCCTACAATGAGCAGTTCTTC.

This clone has just one count. The chain employs TRBV6-6 and TRBJ2-4, with D maybe TRBD2 (6 bases). V was cut by 0 bases and J by 10 bases, with 19 bases left in between. Germline loops: CDR1 MNHNY, CDR2 SVGAGI (reference sequence). The CDR3 totals 16 residues. This chain's CDR3 is CASSYSDRFGGRIQYF. CDR3 DNA sequence: TGTGCCAGCAGTTACTCTGACCGCTTCGGGGGACGGATTCAGTACTTC.

This sequence joins TRBV7-8 and TRBJ1-6; D gene ambiguous. With 0 bases removed from V and 8 bases from J, the gap between germline ends came to 8 bases. This CDR3 is built from 14 residues. Germline CDR1 SGHVS, CDR2 FQNEAQ. The CDR3 here is CASSLARNDSPLHF. The CDR3, as DNA: TGTGCCAGCAGCTTAGCGAGGAACGATTCACCCCTCCACTTT.

V and J are TRBV7-6 and TRBJ2-2, with 8 bases aligning to TRBD1. With V trimmed by 3 bases and J by 2 bases, 8 bases remained unmatched. The germline V gene has CDR1 SGHVS and CDR2 FNYEAQ. The CDR3 covers 17 residues. For the CDR3, the DNA is TGTGCCAGCAGCTTGGGGCCTACAGGGGGAAACACCGGGGAGCTGTTTTTT. Its protein is CASSLGPTGGNTGELFF.

The gene calls are TRBV11-2 and TRBJ2-3; TRBD1 or TRBD2 may be the D gene (5 bases each). The V end lost 3 bases, the J end lost 2 bases, and 12 bases lay between the germline ends. Germline CDR1 and CDR2: SGHAT and FQNNGV. The CDR3 consists of 15 residues. The CDR3 DNA is TGTGCCAGCAGCTTTCCCGGGACGCCCACAGATACGCAGTATTTT. Its protein is CASSFPGTPTDTQYF.

This chain uses TRBV28 with TRBJ2-7; D remains unclear. Germline CDR1 reads MDHEN; CDR2 reads SYDVKM. CDR3 length: 13 amino acids. V gave up 6 bases and J gave up 3 bases, with 12 bases separating them. The CDR3 loop reads CASRSGSGYEQYF. The DNA of the CDR3 is TGTGCCAGCAGATCAGGTTCCGGCTACGAGCAGTACTTC.

The genes are TRBV27 and TRBJ2-1; no firm D call. This CDR3 is 14 amino acids long. The germline V and J ends were trimmed by 6 bases and 2 bases, with 11 bases remaining between them. From germline, CDR1 is MNHEY and CDR2 SMNVEV (reference sequence). The CDR3 region has the DNA TGTGCCAGCAGCCCCTCACGGACCTACAATGAGCAGTTCTTC. It is translated as CASSPSRTYNEQFF.

V gene TRBV2 combines with J gene TRBJ2-7; the D is unclear. CDR3 length: 14 amino acids. Trimming shortened V by 9 bases and J by 9 bases, and 24 bases separated the two germline ends. Germline CDR1 and CDR2: SNHLY and FYNNEI. The CDR3 here is CARVSGRDPLGQYF. DNA of the CDR3: TGTGCCAGGGTAAGTGGCAGAGATCCCTTAGGGCAGTACTTC.

This clone was observed a handful of times. V usage is TRBV30 and J usage is TRBJ1-1; D may be TRBD1 (6 bases). CDR1 and CDR2 (germline): GTSNPN, SVGIG (reference sequence). The CDR3 extends over 12 amino acids. V lost 5 bases and J lost 1, with 8 bases in between. CDR3 nucleotides: TGTGCCTGGGGACAGCCGAACACTGAAGCTTTCTTT. Translated: CAWGQPNTEAFF. Full variable domain (remainder filled in from reference TRBV30 and TRBJ1-1): SQTIHQWPATLVQPVGSPLSLECTVEGTSNPNLYWYRQAAGRGLQLLFYSVGIGQISSEVPQNLSASRPQDRQFILSSKKLLLSDSGFYLCAWGQPNTEAFFGQGTRLTVV.

J is TRBJ2-7 and V is TRBV30; D call uncertain. The CDR3 runs to 12 residues. V was trimmed by 0 bases and J by 3 bases, leaving 6 bases between them. Looked up from germline, CDR1 is GTSNPN and CDR2 is SVGIG (reference sequence). CDR3 sequence reads: CAWSVRSYEQYF. Written as DNA, the CDR3 is TGTGCCTGGAGTGTACGCAGCTACGAGCAGTACTTC.

The chain recombines TRBV30 with TRBJ2-1; TRBD2 matches at 9 bases. Germline V gene sequence: CDR1 GTSNPN, CDR2 SVGIG (reference sequence). The CDR3 has 14 amino acids. The V gene end was trimmed by 3 bases and the J gene end by 8 bases; junction bases not matched to a gene: 8. CDR3 bases: TGTGCCTGGAGCCGCGGGGGGGCCGGGCATGAGCAGTTCTTC. Amino acid sequence: CAWSRGGAGHEQFF. Using reference TRBV30 and TRBJ2-1 for the parts outside the CDR3, the full variable domain is SQTIHQWPATLVQPVGSPLSLECTVEGTSNPNLYWYRQAAGRGLQLLFYSVGIGQISSEVPQNLSASRPQDRQFILSSKKLLLSDSGFYLCAWSRGGAGHEQFFGPGTRLTVL.

The chain couples TRBV7-2 to TRBJ2-3; tentatively, D is TRBD1 (6 bases). V dropped 3 bases and J dropped 4 bases, with 17 bases sitting between them. The CDR3 consists of 16 residues. CDR1 is SGHTA, CDR2 FQGNSA, per germline. The CDR3 sequence is CASSFHGTSRADTQYF. The CDR3 nucleotides read TGTGCCAGCAGCTTTCATGGGACAAGCAGGGCAGATACGCAGTATTTT.

The rearrangement joins TRBV28 to TRBJ2-4; the D is unclear. The ends were cut back, 5 bases at V and 0 bases at J, with 8 bases in the middle. The CDR3 loop spans 14 amino acids. Germline CDR1 is MDHEN and CDR2 is SYDVKM. Here the CDR3 DNA reads TGTGCCAGCAGTCCTAAAATAGCCAAAAACATTCAGTACTTC. Translated, it gives CASSPKIAKNIQYF.

This chain connects TRBV18 to TRBJ2-5; D is unresolved. The V end lost 5 bases, the J end lost 1 base, and 11 bases lay between the germline ends. In germline, CDR1 is KGHSH, CDR2 LQKENI. The CDR3 has 14 amino acids. DNA for the CDR3: TGTGCCAGCTCAATTGGCCAATCCCAAGAGACCCAGTACTTC. It is translated as CASSIGQSQETQYF.

The CDR3 bases are TGCAGCGTTGCCCGGGCTAATGAAAAACTGTTTTTT. The encoded protein is CSVARANEKLFF. The chain joins TRBV29-1 to TRBJ1-4; D ambiguous. This CDR3 spans 12 amino acids. The germline CDR1 and CDR2 sequences are SQVTM and ANQGSEA. Trimming took 4 bases from V and 3 from J, leaving 6 bases between them.

The V gene is TRBV5-1, the J gene TRBJ2-3; no clear D gene. CDR1 and CDR2 from the germline V gene are SGHRS and YFSETQ. This CDR3 has 11 residues. V was shortened by 7 bases and J by 0 bases, with 3 bases between the two germline ends. The CDR3 reads CASSSTDTQYF. The DNA of the CDR3 is TGCGCCAGCTCGAGCACAGATACGCAGTATTTT.

The chain uses TRBV5-4 and TRBJ2-2; D ambiguous. The CDR3 is made up of 16 amino acids. The V end was cut by 0 bases, the J end by 1 base, with 10 bases between. Germline lookup yields CDR1 SGHNT and CDR2 YYREEE (reference sequence). Written as DNA, the CDR3 is TGTGCCAGCAGCTTGGCCTTAGAGAGGAACACCGGGGAGCTGTTTTTT. It encodes CASSLALERNTGELFF.

This rearrangement joins TRBV19 to TRBJ2-7, with 10 nucleotides matching TRBD1. Germline loops: CDR1 LNHDA, CDR2 SQIVND (reference sequence). The CDR3 is 14 amino acids. The J segment lost 1 base and the V segment lost 10 bases, leaving 7 bases of the junction unmatched. The CDR3 DNA follows: TGTGCCACCTCGGACAGGGGGGGTTCCTACGAGCAGTACTTC. The encoded protein is CATSDRGGSYEQYF.

The chain links TRBV18 to TRBJ2-1, with D tentatively TRBD2 (6 bases). Trimming took off 3 bases at V and 8 bases at J, with 17 bases between the two ends. Germline V gene lookup returns CDR1 KGHSH and CDR2 LQKENI. The CDR3 is 15 amino acids. CDR3 sequence (DNA): TGTGCCAGCTCACCGAACACTATGGGGGGTTATGAGCAGTTCTTC. The encoded protein is CASSPNTMGGYEQFF.

The chain is built from TRBV10-3 and TRBJ1-5, with 7 nucleotides matching TRBD1. The CDR3 has 15 amino acids. The J segment lost 6 bases and the V segment lost 4 bases, leaving 9 bases of the junction unmatched. The germline V gene encodes CDR1 ENHRY and CDR2 SYGVKD. The CDR3 sequence: CAISGETGKSQPQHF. The CDR3 DNA is TGTGCCATCAGTGGGGAGACAGGGAAGAGTCAGCCCCAGCATTTT.

This chain joins TRBV18 and TRBJ2-7; maybe TRBD2 (6 bases). The germline V gene has CDR1 KGHSH and CDR2 LQKENI. The CDR3 sequence is 15 residues long. Trimming took off 1 base at V and 2 bases at J, with 12 bases between the two ends. CDR3 sequence: CASSPLQASAYEQYF. CDR3 nucleotide sequence: TGTGCCAGCTCACCACTTCAAGCTAGCGCCTACGAGCAGTACTTC.